This entry is about one TCR beta chain. No antigen is known for it. This specimen comes from a study of cytomegalovirus exposure and HLA in healthy donors. Use of 60 Vbeta and 13 Jbeta primers characterized the PCR. TCRdb keeps only in-frame clones here, not all; method: immunoSEQ multiplex PCR. The sample lists nearly 200,000 clones, roughly four fifths occurring once. CDR1 and CDR2 from the germline V gene are SGHAT and FQDESV (reference sequence). The CDR3 extends over 17 amino acids. The ends lost 1 base at V and 7 bases at J; junction bases unmatched: 12. Study observations and caveats: Common viral pathogens seemed to be connected with several of the most significant clusters, according to a later analysis. In a later analysis, most CMV-associated TCR beta chains appeared HLA-restricted. Being productive about 87% or about 30% of the time was typical of most TCR beta V segments in an earlier analysis.

This TCR came from a woman in her 30s in good health and CMV-seropositive. Sequencing input: PBMCs. The chain employs TRBV11-1 and TRBJ2-1; 8 nucleotides line up with TRBD2. The CDR3 region is CASSLVFSSGSLNEQFF. CDR3 DNA sequence: TGTGCCAGCAGCTTAGTCTTTTCGAGCGGGAGCCTGAATGAGCAGTTCTTC.